This record covers a single T cell receptor (beta chain). Its matching antigen is unknown. The data are from a study of OX40 agonist ivuxolimab in advanced cancers. Study observations and caveats: With doses of 0.1 to 3.0 mg/kg, CD4+ and CD8+ blood T cells had undergone clonal expansion by week 6. At 0.1-3.0 mg/kg, partial responders had clonal expansion among the lowest observed.

CDR1 SGHRS and CDR2 YFSETQ come from the germline V gene. This CDR3 spans 17 amino acids. Between the trimmed V and J ends, which lost 0 bases and 1 base, there was a span of 13 bases. This table comes from immunoSEQ multiplex PCR, and its TCRdb copy is limited to in-frame clones, with some not included. This sample has tens of thousands of clones, with roughly nine tenths found just once. Cycle 7 day 1, cycle 4 day 1, and baseline were the timepoints at which blood was sampled. The sequenced sample was CD4+ or CD8+ T cells sorted from blood, obtained in a trial of the OX40 agonist ivuxolimab. The TCR comes from an adult with an advanced solid tumor such as melanoma, head and neck, liver or kidney cancer. The chain is built from TRBV5-1 and TRBJ2-2, with D unresolved. As DNA, the CDR3 is TGCGCCAGCAGCTTGGGCTGGGTCACCATGAACACCGGGGAGCTGTTTTTT. Protein product: CASSLGWVTMNTGELFF.